One sample yielded the 14 T cell receptor beta chains listed below, sequenced in a study of CD8+ T cells in alopecia areata. Sequencing templates came from extracted RNA that was reverse transcribed into cDNA. The protocol was immunoSEQ multiplex PCR, while the TCRdb copy is restricted to in-frame clones and leaves out a portion. This sample has more than 200,000 clones; around 67% occur once, and the top ten carry about 1.3%. The source material was CD4+ T cells sorted from blood, sampled at week 0. The receptors were gathered from a human donor with alopecia areata.

This chain connects TRBV6-5 to TRBJ1-6; TRBD1 agrees at 7 bases. This CDR3 has 14 amino acids. Trimming took 2 bases from V and 10 from J; bases not matched to a gene: 5. Germline values: CDR1 MNHEY, CDR2 SVGAGI. The CDR3 DNA reads TGTGCCAGCAGTTACGACAGGGATGGGTCACCCCTCCACTTT. This codes for CASSYDRDGSPLHF.

The rearrangement uses TRBV2 and TRBJ2-7; D is possibly TRBD1 (6 bases). From germline, CDR1 is SNHLY and CDR2 FYNNEI. The V gene lost 6 bases and the J gene lost 7 bases, with 22 bases spanning the gap. The CDR3 covers 15 residues. DNA for the CDR3: TGTGCCAGCAGACGACAGGCCCGAAGGTTCGGGGAGCAGTACTTC. Its translation is CASRRQARRFGEQYF.

J is TRBJ2-3 and V is TRBV10-3; D possibly corresponds to TRBD1 (5 bases). Germline lookup yields CDR1 ENHRY and CDR2 SYGVKD. The CDR3 extends over 14 amino acids. Between the trimmed V and J ends, which lost 10 bases and 1 base, there was a span of 15 bases. The CDR3 is CATYSSRGTDTQYF. DNA of the CDR3: TGTGCCACCTACTCATCCAGGGGCACAGATACGCAGTATTTT.

The chain combines TRBV5-4 with TRBJ1-2, with D maybe TRBD1 (5 bases). The germline gives CDR1 SGHNT, CDR2 YYREEE (reference sequence). V was pared by 4 bases and J by 6 bases, with 16 bases between. The CDR3 sequence is 14 residues long. CDR3 sequence reads: CASSPGGVGDGYTF. The CDR3 coding sequence is TGTGCCAGCAGCCCCGGTGGAGTAGGGGATGGCTACACCTTC.

The V gene is TRBV11-2, the J gene TRBJ1-1; D not certain. The V end was cut by 5 bases, the J end by 11 bases, with 21 bases between. The CDR3 loop spans 14 amino acids. The germline V gene encodes CDR1 SGHAT and CDR2 FQNNGV. Written as DNA, the CDR3 is TGTGCCAGCAGCCCCACGGGTGTAGGGCGTCAGGCTTTCTTT. It is translated as CASSPTGVGRQAFF.

This chain uses TRBV29-1 with TRBJ2-1, with TRBD1 matching over 7 bases. The CDR3 totals 12 residues. V shed 4 bases and J 6 bases; nucleotides not matched to a gene: 3. In germline, CDR1 is SQVTM, CDR2 ANQGSEA. CDR3 protein: CSVATGFNEQFF. Written as DNA, the CDR3 is TGCAGCGTTGCGACAGGGTTCAATGAGCAGTTCTTC.

This clone was detected once. This chain joins TRBV6-5 and TRBJ2-1; TRBD1 matches 8 bases. Germline-derived CDR1 and CDR2 are MNHEY and SVGAGI. Germline trimming cut 2 bases from V and 10 bases from J; bases unmatched to any gene: 7. CDR3 length: 14 residues. Here the CDR3 reads CASSYRAGGGEQFF. Here the CDR3 DNA reads TGTGCCAGCAGTTACCGTGCAGGGGGCGGAGAGCAGTTCTTC.

This clone was observed a few times. V is TRBV20-1 and J is TRBJ2-4, with no clear D. The CDR3 length is 11 residues. The V gene's germline CDR1 is DFQATT and CDR2 SNEGSKA (reference sequence). V was pared by 5 bases and J by 6 bases, with 8 bases between. CDR3 residues: CSARSINIQYF. In nucleotides, the CDR3 is TGCAGTGCTCGCTCAATAAACATTCAGTACTTC.

The chain joins TRBV4-3 to TRBJ1-5; no clear D gene. With 1 base removed from V and 0 bases from J, the gap between germline ends came to 7 bases. Germline V gives CDR1 LGHNA, CDR2 YSLEER. CDR3 length: 15 amino acids. CDR3: CASSQGLGSNQPQHF. The CDR3 coding sequence is TGCGCCAGCAGCCAAGGACTGGGTAGCAATCAGCCCCAGCATTTT.

This sequence joins TRBV7-9 and TRBJ1-2, with 7 bases fitting TRBD1. V lost 4 bases, J lost 8 bases, and 7 bases stayed unmatched. The CDR3 spans 13 residues. Germline V gives CDR1 SEHNR, CDR2 FQNEAQ (reference sequence). This chain's CDR3 is CASSSSTGSGYTF. CDR3 DNA sequence: TGTGCCAGCAGCTCGTCGACAGGGAGCGGCTACACCTTC.

The rearrangement joins TRBV7-2 to TRBJ1-2; D call uncertain. V was shortened by 5 bases and J by 7 bases, with 11 bases between the two germline ends. The CDR3 length is 12 residues. Germline CDR1 SGHTA, CDR2 FQGNSA. The CDR3 DNA follows: TGTGCCAGCAGCGTAGGAGGGAGTGGCTACACCTTC. This gives the protein CASSVGGSGYTF.

This clone turned up a few times. Other DNA sequences within the sample encode an identical CDR3. V gene TRBV7-2 combines with J gene TRBJ2-5, with D unclear. The CDR3 runs 13 residues. Trimming pared 3 bases from V and 4 bases from J, leaving 9 bases between. Germline V gene sequence: CDR1 SGHTA, CDR2 FQGNSA. The CDR3 here is CASSLSLGETQYF. CDR3 bases: TGTGCCAGCAGCTTGAGCCTCGGAGAGACCCAGTACTTC. The full variable domain, completed using reference TRBV7-2 and TRBJ2-5, is GAGVSQSPSNKVTEKGKDVELRCDPISGHTALYWYRQSLGQGLEFLIYFQGNSAPDKSGLPSDRFSAERTGGSVSTLTIQRTQQEDSAVYLCASSLSLGETQYFGPGTRLLVL.

This chain links TRBV2 with TRBJ2-7; D uncertain. The CDR3 has 13 amino acids. V was clipped by 7 bases and J by 2 bases, with 12 bases between them. From germline, CDR1 is SNHLY and CDR2 FYNNEI. CDR3 nucleotides: TGTGCCAGCAAGCCTCAAAGGACCTACGAGCAGTACTTC. This translates into CASKPQRTYEQYF.

The chain uses TRBV5-4 and TRBJ2-3; 9 positions agree with TRBD2. V trimming: 0 bases; J trimming: 2 bases; junction bases outside the gene matches: 10. CDR3 length: 18 amino acids. Germline V CDR1 and CDR2: SGHNT, YYREEE (reference sequence). CDR3 nucleotide sequence: TGTGCCAGCAGCTTGGGGGGAGCTAGCGGGGCACTCACAGATACGCAGTATTTT. As protein: CASSLGGASGALTDTQYF.